This T cell receptor (beta chain) was recorded in a study of metastatic and nonmetastatic thyroid tumors. Source study methods: The authors used CDR3 differences across clinicopathological groups to build a distant-metastasis classifier for papillary thyroid cancer. Using MiXCR, TCRdb re-called clones from the PCR reads. It is TCRdb's table, rather than the study itself, that gives the V and J calls and clone size. The sample yields approximately 16,000 clones, 33% seen once. Germline V gene sequence: CDR1 MDHEN, CDR2 SYDVKM. After removal of 8 bases from V and 2 bases from J, the junction contained 19 bases not matched to a gene. The CDR3 contains 18 residues. In this sample, this clone turned up a few times. Its antigen is as yet unknown. Prior to thyroid surgery, none of the patients had received any treatment. Study conclusions and caveats: It was reported that TCR beta diversity was significantly higher in malignant thyroid tumors than benign nodules, in blood and tumor.

The TCR comes from a male donor with papillary thyroid cancer or a benign thyroid nodule (not recorded which). Some clones in this sample may be carry-over from other donors' samples. The sequenced sample was tumor tissue. The chain links TRBV28 to TRBJ2-7, with TRBD1 matching over 9 bases. The DNA for the CDR3 is TGTGCCAGCTCCTCCGGGACAGGGTTATCTGGGGGCGCCTACGAGCAGTACTTC. Its protein product is CASSSGTGLSGGAYEQYF.